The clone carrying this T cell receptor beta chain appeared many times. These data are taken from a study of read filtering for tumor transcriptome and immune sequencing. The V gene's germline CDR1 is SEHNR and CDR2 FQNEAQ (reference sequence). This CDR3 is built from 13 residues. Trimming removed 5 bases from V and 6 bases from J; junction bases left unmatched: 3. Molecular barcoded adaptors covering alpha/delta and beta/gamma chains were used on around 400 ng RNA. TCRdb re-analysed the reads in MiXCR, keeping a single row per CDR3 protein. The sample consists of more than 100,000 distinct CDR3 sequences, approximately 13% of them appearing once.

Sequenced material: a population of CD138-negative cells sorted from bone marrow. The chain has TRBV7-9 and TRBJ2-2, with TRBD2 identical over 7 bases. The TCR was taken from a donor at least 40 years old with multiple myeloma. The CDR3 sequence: CASSRTSAGELFF. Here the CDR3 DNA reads TGTGCCAGCAGCCGTACTAGCGCCGGGGAGCTGTTTTTT.